Each of the 28 T cell receptor beta chains below was sequenced from the same sample in a study of blood T cells in healthy people across ages. A sample-barcoded 5' primer and a J-beta primer mix were used in a second PCR of about 6 to 11 cycles. From the 5' RACE reads, TCRdb called clonotypes with MiXCR, one entry per CDR3 protein. The table lists about 780,000 distinct CDR3 sequences, about 45% of them singletons. The sample comprised blood. These receptors all come from a man older than 75 in good health.

This sequence joins TRBV5-1 and TRBJ2-4; the match to TRBD1 covers 8 bases. The CDR3 spans 14 residues. Germline V gives CDR1 SGHRS, CDR2 YFSETQ. Germline trimming cut 2 bases from V and 13 bases from J; bases unmatched to any gene: 11. CDR3 sequence reads: CASSFRGPQGEQYF. The CDR3 region has the DNA TGCGCCAGCAGCTTCAGGGGGCCGCAAGGTGAGCAGTACTTC.

V gene TRBV11-2 combines with J gene TRBJ2-1; 11 positions match TRBD2. Germline V gene data show CDR1 as SGHAT and CDR2 as FQNNGV. J gave up 5 bases and V 3 bases, and 15 bases lay outside the gene matches. The CDR3 loop spans 19 amino acids. CDR3 DNA: TGTGCCAGCAGCTTTCGGACTAGCGGGTTCTCCAGTAGTAACAATGAGCAGTTCTTC. Protein sequence: CASSFRTSGFSSSNNEQFF.

This clonotype was counted ten times or more. The chain is built from TRBV28 and TRBJ2-1, with TRBD2 identical over 14 bases. The germline gives CDR1 MDHEN, CDR2 SYDVKM. V dropped 4 bases and J dropped 7; count of bases not matched to a gene: 3. This CDR3 is built from 15 residues. The CDR3 nucleotides read TGTGCCAGCAGTTCCTGGACTAGCGGGAGGAATGAGCAGTTCTTC. It translates to CASSSWTSGRNEQFF.

The chain employs TRBV20-1 and TRBJ2-4; TRBD2 agrees at 11 bases. The J call is doubtful: the DNA matches TRBJ2-7 better. Germline loops: CDR1 DFQATT, CDR2 SNEGSKA (reference sequence). The CDR3 runs to 16 residues. CDR3 region: CSARPKGSGRAYEQYF. The CDR3 region has the DNA TGCAGTGCTAGACCGAAGGGTAGCGGGAGGGCGTACGAGCAGTACTTC.

The chain couples TRBV10-3 to TRBJ2-3; 10 bases match TRBD2. Germline CDR1 and CDR2: ENHRY and SYGVKD. V lost 2 bases and J lost 9; bases outside the gene matches: 11. The CDR3 is 16 residues long. The CDR3: CAISETASGSMGTQYF. CDR3 bases: TGTGCCATCAGTGAGACGGCTAGCGGGAGTATGGGAACGCAGTATTTT.

This clonotype was counted a few times. This chain uses TRBV5-1 with TRBJ2-1, with a possible D match to TRBD1 (7 bases). This CDR3 is 16 amino acids long. V was pared by 4 bases and J by 5 bases, with 19 bases between. In germline, CDR1 is SGHRS, CDR2 YFSETQ. The CDR3 sequence is CASSTSGGIQNNEQFF. As DNA, the CDR3 is TGCGCCAGCAGCACCTCAGGGGGGATTCAGAACAATGAGCAGTTCTTC.

This clonotype showed up just a few times. The V gene is TRBV20-1, the J gene TRBJ2-3; D is ambiguous. V shed 6 bases and J shed 2 bases, with 9 bases lying between them. The CDR3 covers 12 residues. Germline V gene sequence: CDR1 DFQATT, CDR2 SNEGSKA (reference sequence). CDR3 bases: TGCAGTGCCGGCCTGACCACAGATACGCAGTATTTT. Translated, it gives CSAGLTTDTQYF.

This clonotype showed up just a few times. V and J are TRBV20-1 and TRBJ2-5; 9 bases agree with TRBD2. V shed 6 bases and J 6 bases; nucleotides not matched to a gene: 8. Germline V gives CDR1 DFQATT, CDR2 SNEGSKA (reference sequence). There are 13 residues in the CDR3. DNA for the CDR3: TGCAGTGCCGTAGCGGGAGCTGTGAAGACCCAGTACTTC. It codes for CSAVAGAVKTQYF.

This clonotype has only one observation. The chain has TRBV20-1 and TRBJ2-3; 13 nucleotides match TRBD2. Germline V CDR1 and CDR2: DFQATT, SNEGSKA (reference sequence). The CDR3 totals 16 residues. V lost 3 bases to trimming and J lost 5 bases; unmatched junction nucleotides: 8. CDR3 residues: CSASGWTSGSLDTQYF. CDR3 bases: TGCAGTGCTAGTGGGTGGACTAGCGGGAGTCTAGATACGCAGTATTTT.

The chain uses TRBV9 and TRBJ1-5; D possibly corresponds to TRBD1 (5 bases). CDR1 is SGDLS and CDR2 is YYNGEE in the germline V gene. The CDR3 runs 15 residues. V shed 0 bases and J shed 5 bases, with 12 bases lying between them. This chain's CDR3 is CASSVGDWGDQPQHF. DNA for the CDR3: TGTGCCAGCAGCGTAGGTGACTGGGGGGATCAGCCCCAGCATTTT.

This rearrangement joins TRBV12-3 or TRBV12-4 to TRBJ2-7; 11 bases fit TRBD2. The CDR3 length is 15 residues. The V segment lost 6 bases and the J segment 3 bases; nucleotides outside the gene matches: 7. The CDR3 bases are TGTGCCAGCAGCAACCCCGGGACTAGCGGCTACGAGCAGTACTTC. Encoded protein: CASSNPGTSGYEQYF.

The chain uses TRBV12-3 or TRBV12-4 and TRBJ2-3, with TRBD2 as a possible D gene (6 bases). V was shortened by 6 bases and J by 2 bases, with 18 bases between the two germline ends. This CDR3 has 16 residues. DNA of the CDR3: TGTGCCAGCAGCTCCGGGACTCTTGGGGTCACAGATACGCAGTATTTT. As protein: CASSSGTLGVTDTQYF.

This clonotype appeared a few times. The CDR3 coding sequence is TGCAGTGCACTCGACAGCTACGAGCAGTACTTC. Translating it yields CSALDSYEQYF. V and J are TRBV20-1 and TRBJ2-7, with TRBD1 as a possible D gene (5 bases). The CDR3 consists of 11 residues. Trimming shortened V by 6 bases and J by 3 bases, and 9 bases separated the two germline ends. CDR1 is DFQATT and CDR2 is SNEGSKA in the germline V gene (reference sequence).

The gene calls are TRBV10-3 and TRBJ2-4, with D perhaps TRBD1 (6 bases). Matching the DNA end better, TRBJ2-7 makes the J call doubtful. From germline, CDR1 is ENHRY and CDR2 SYGVKD. The CDR3 length is 13 residues. For the CDR3, the DNA is TGTGCCATCGTGGCACAGGGCGGAGACGAGCAGTACTTC. Translated, it gives CAIVAQGGDEQYF.

Concerning this clonotype: A read error may produce the germline difference seen at one junction end. The chain joins TRBV10-3 to TRBJ2-3, with TRBD1 as a possible D gene (5 bases). Germline CDR1 ENHRY, CDR2 SYGVKD. CDR3 length: 14 residues. CDR3 sequence reads: CAISEQGSKDTQYF. The CDR3 DNA reads TGTGCCATCAGTGAGCAGGGCAGCAAAGATACGCAGTATTTT.

This clonotype was counted many times. The chain carries TRBV7-2 and TRBJ2-7; D gene unclear. This CDR3 spans 12 amino acids. Germline assignment: CDR1 SGHTA and CDR2 FQGNSA. V was clipped by 0 bases and J by 6 bases, with 6 bases between them. CDR3: CASSLAIGEQYF. DNA of the CDR3: TGTGCCAGCAGCTTAGCTATCGGCGAGCAGTACTTC.

In this sample, this clonotype turned up many times. The genes are TRBV7-2 and TRBJ2-7, with 9 bases identical to TRBD2. Germline V lookup: CDR1 SGHTA, CDR2 FQGNSA. This CDR3 is built from 17 residues. V gave up 1 base and J gave up 6 bases; unmatched junction bases: 13. The CDR3 region has the DNA TGTGCCAGCAGCTTAGTCGGGGCGCGGGAGGGCCGTCTCGAGCAGTACTTC. Translating it yields CASSLVGAREGRLEQYF.

The chain is built from TRBV20-1 and TRBJ2-1, with TRBD1 as a possible D gene (6 bases). Germline CDR1 is DFQATT and CDR2 is SNEGSKA (reference sequence). This CDR3 is 17 amino acids long. V lost 2 bases, J lost 1 base, and 18 bases lay in between. The CDR3 DNA reads TGCAGTGCTAGATCGTCTACAGGGATAGGATCCTACAATGAGCAGTTCTTC. Encoded protein: CSARSSTGIGSYNEQFF.

This chain connects TRBV12-3 or TRBV12-4 to TRBJ2-3, with a possible D match to TRBD1 (6 bases). Trimming left V 5 bases short and J 0 bases short, with 9 bases between. The CDR3 consists of 14 residues. The CDR3 bases are TGTGCCAGCAGTGGAAGGGGGAGCACAGATACGCAGTATTTT. Protein product: CASSGRGSTDTQYF.

V gene TRBV27 combines with J gene TRBJ2-2; D is uncertain. Germline V CDR1 and CDR2: MNHEY, SMNVEV (reference sequence). The CDR3 has 11 amino acids. The germline V and J ends were trimmed by 4 bases and 9 bases, with 6 bases remaining between them. CDR3 coding DNA: TGTGCCAGCAGTTCCGGCTGGGAGCTGTTTTTT. As protein: CASSSGWELFF.

The DNA for the CDR3 is TGCAGCGTTTCGGACGAGAACACCGGGGAGCTGTTTTTT. It translates to CSVSDENTGELFF. The chain employs TRBV29-1 and TRBJ2-2; D is unresolved. Deletions cut 5 bases from V and 1 base from J, with 8 bases between. The CDR3 extends over 13 amino acids. Looked up from germline, CDR1 is SQVTM and CDR2 is ANQGSEA.

This clonotype was counted a single time. At one boundary the junction diverges from the germline segment, which might be a read error. The chain is built from TRBV2 and TRBJ2-2; tentatively, D is TRBD1 or TRBD2 (6 bases each). Germline V gene lookup returns CDR1 SNHLY and CDR2 FYNNEI. The CDR3 sequence is 16 residues long. For the CDR3, the DNA is TGTGCCAGCAGTTCATCCAGGGGACCGTCAACCGGGGGGCTGTTTTTT. Translation gives CASSSSRGPSTGGLFF. Full variable domain (rest looked up from reference TRBV2 and TRBJ2-2): EPEVTQTPSHQVTQMGQEVILRCVPISNHLYFYWYRQILGQKVEFLVSFYNNEISEKSEIFDDQFSVERPDGSNFTLKIRSTKLEDSAMYFCASSSSRGPSTGGLFFGEGSRLTVL.

J is TRBJ1-2 and V is TRBV7-2; 9 bases are a match to TRBD1. CDR1 is SGHTA and CDR2 is FQGNSA in the germline V gene. CDR3 length equals 20 residues. The junction had 22 bases not matched to a gene; V was cut back by 0 bases and J by 8 bases. CDR3 DNA: TGTGCCAGCAGCTTAGCGTCTTCCCTCCGTCCGGGACAGGGATCTAACGGCTACACCTTC. It translates to CASSLASSLRPGQGSNGYTF. Supplemented by reference TRBV7-2 and TRBJ1-2, the full variable domain reads GAGVSQSPSNKVTEKGKDVELRCDPISGHTALYWYRQSLGQGLEFLIYFQGNSAPDKSGLPSDRFSAERTGGSVSTLTIQRTQQEDSAVYLCASSLASSLRPGQGSNGYTFGSGTRLTVV.

Only a few counts were recorded for this clonotype. The chain combines TRBV18 with TRBJ2-7; weak D call: TRBD1 (6 bases). V was trimmed by 3 bases and J by 0 bases, leaving 12 bases between them. Germline V CDR1 and CDR2: KGHSH, LQKENI. The CDR3 loop spans 15 amino acids. In nucleotides, the CDR3 is TGTGCCAGCTCACCTCGGACAGAGAGCTCCTACGAGCAGTACTTC. Its protein product is CASSPRTESSYEQYF.

This clonotype was detected only once. V is TRBV2 and J is TRBJ2-5; maybe TRBD2 (6 bases). The J call may be faulty, since TRBJ2-7 better matches the DNA end. This CDR3 comprises 14 residues. Germline CDR1 and CDR2: SNHLY and FYNNEI. The CDR3 nucleotides read TGTGCCAGCAGGCGGGAAGGGGACCGCTACGAGCAGTACTTC. Protein product: CASRREGDRYEQYF.

The chain links TRBV6-2 or TRBV6-3 to TRBJ2-1, with TRBD2 matching 8 bases. The J call may be wrong; the DNA end is better matched by TRBJ2-7. The germline gives CDR1 MNHEY, CDR2 SVGEGT. This CDR3 contains 16 residues. CDR3 nucleotide sequence: TGTGCCAGCAGCCAACGCTTCGGGACTAGTGGTAATGAGCAGTACTTC. This encodes CASSQRFGTSGNEQYF.

The sample holds a few counts of this clonotype. The chain has TRBV12-3 or TRBV12-4 and TRBJ2-3; D perhaps matches TRBD1 (6 bases). V shed 4 bases and J shed 11 bases, with 19 bases lying between them. The CDR3 runs 14 residues. This CDR3 reads CASSCRLGADVQYF. Here the CDR3 DNA reads TGTGCCAGCAGTTGCAGACTGGGGGCAGATGTGCAGTATTTT.

The rearrangement joins TRBV20-1 to TRBJ2-5; D is perhaps TRBD1 or TRBD2 (6 bases each). Germline V gives CDR1 DFQATT, CDR2 SNEGSKA (reference sequence). CDR3 length: 13 amino acids. V lost 6 bases, J lost 4 bases, and 15 bases lay in between. CDR3 sequence reads: CSAIRGEVETQYF. The CDR3 coding sequence is TGCAGTGCCATTAGGGGGGAGGTAGAGACCCAGTACTTC.